This TCR beta chain was observed in a study of CD8 T cells in Susac syndrome. In the study overall: Patients with Susac syndrome, at blood draw, were therapy-naive, on corticosteroids, or on intravenous immunoglobulin alone.

Sequencing of TCR beta was undertaken in CD8+ and CD4+ T cells derived from blood. Bulk CD8+ and CD4+ cells came from magnetic negative isolation; CD8+ TEMRA by FACS. To note about this clonotype: Antigen specificity is unknown.

Deletions cut 0 bases from V and 3 bases from J, with 8 bases between. The CDR3 is made up of 14 amino acids. Germline V lookup: CDR1 MNHEY, CDR2 SVGEGT. The RNA input was about 0.5 to 1 ug, and it was reverse transcribed with random hexamers. One entry per CDR3 protein results from TCRdb running MiXCR on the immunoSEQ multiplex PCR reads. The sample shows 200,000 to 250,000 distinct CDR3 sequences, 94% of them seen only once. Points from the study as a whole: As the study acknowledged, the number of individuals who were part of its TCR sequencing and HLA analysis was relatively small.

Sample: CD4+ T cells from PBMCs. The TCR sequence derives from a human donor with Susac syndrome. V gene TRBV6-2 or TRBV6-3 combines with J gene TRBJ2-5; D remains unclear. CDR3 loop: CASSYSRSEETQYF. The CDR3 coding sequence is TGTGCCAGCAGTTACTCGCGCTCCGAAGAGACCCAGTACTTC.